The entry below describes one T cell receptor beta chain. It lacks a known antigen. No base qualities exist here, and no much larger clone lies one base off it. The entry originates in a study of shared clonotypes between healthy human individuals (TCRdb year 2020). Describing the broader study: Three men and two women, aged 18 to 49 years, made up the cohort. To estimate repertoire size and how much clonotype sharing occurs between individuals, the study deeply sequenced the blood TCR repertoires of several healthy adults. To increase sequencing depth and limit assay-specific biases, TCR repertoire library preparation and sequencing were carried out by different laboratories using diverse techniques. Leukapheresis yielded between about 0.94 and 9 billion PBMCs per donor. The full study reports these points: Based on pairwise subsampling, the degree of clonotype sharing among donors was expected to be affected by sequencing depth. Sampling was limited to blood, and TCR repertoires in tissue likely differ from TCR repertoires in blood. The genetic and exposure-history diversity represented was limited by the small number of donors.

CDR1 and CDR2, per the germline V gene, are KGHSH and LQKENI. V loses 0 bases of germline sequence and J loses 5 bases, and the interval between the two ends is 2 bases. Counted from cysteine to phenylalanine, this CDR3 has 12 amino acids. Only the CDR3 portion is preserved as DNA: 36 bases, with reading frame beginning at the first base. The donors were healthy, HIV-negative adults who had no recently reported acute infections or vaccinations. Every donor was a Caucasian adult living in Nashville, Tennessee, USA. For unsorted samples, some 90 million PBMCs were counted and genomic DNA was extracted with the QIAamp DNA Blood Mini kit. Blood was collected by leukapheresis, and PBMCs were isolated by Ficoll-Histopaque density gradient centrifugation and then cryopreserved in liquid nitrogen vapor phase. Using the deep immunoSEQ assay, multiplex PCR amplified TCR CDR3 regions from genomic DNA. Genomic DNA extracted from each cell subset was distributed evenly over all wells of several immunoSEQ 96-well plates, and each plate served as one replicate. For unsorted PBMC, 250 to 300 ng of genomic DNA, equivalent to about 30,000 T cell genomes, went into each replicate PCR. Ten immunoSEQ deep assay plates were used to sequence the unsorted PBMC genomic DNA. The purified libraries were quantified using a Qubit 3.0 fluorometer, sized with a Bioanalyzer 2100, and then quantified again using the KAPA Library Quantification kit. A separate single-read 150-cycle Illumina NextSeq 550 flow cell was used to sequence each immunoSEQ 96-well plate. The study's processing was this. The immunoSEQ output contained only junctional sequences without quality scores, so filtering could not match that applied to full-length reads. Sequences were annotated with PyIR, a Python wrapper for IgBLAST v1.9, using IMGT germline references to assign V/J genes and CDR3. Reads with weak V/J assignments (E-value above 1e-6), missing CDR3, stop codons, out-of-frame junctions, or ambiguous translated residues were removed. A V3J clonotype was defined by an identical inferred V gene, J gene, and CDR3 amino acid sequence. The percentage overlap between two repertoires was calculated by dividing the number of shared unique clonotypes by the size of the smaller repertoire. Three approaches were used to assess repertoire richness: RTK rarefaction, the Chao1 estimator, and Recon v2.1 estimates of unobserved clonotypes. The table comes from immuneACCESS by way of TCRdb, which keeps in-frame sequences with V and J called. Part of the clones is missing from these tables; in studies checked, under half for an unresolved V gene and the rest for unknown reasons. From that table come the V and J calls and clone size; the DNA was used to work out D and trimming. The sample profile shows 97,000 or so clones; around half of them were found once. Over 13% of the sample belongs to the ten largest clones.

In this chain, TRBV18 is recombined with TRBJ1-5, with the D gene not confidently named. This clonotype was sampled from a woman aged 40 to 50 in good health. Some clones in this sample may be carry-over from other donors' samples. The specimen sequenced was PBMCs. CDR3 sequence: CASSPPDQPQHF. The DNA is TGTGCCAGCTCACCACCTGATCAGCCCCAGCATTTT.